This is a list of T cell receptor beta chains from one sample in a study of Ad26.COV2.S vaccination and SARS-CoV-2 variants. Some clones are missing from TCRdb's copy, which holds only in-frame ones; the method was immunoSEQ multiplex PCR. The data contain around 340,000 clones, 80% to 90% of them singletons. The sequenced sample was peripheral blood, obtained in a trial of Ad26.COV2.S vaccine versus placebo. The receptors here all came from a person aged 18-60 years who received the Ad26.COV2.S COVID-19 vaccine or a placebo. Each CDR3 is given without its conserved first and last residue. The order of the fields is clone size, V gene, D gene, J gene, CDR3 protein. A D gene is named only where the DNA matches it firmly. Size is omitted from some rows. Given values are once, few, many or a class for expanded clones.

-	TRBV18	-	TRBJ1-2	ASSPGYYGYT
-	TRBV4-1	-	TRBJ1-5	ASSPGGVGNQPQH
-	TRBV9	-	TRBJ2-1	ASSVYELGEQF
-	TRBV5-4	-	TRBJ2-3	ASSWGGGPDTQY
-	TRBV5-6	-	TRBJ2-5	ASSLDWGEYQETQY
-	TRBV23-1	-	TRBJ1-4	ASSQRTGCEKLF
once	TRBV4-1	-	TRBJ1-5	ASSQDGRAYSNQPQH
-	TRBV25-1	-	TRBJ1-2	ASSSPGSANYGYT
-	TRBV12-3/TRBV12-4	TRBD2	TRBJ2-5	ASSLRGGETQY
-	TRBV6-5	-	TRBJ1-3	ASRVTETGNTIY
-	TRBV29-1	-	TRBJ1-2	SVDGDAAGGYGYT
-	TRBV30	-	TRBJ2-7	AWRVSYEQY
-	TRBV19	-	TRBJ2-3	ASSINQLGDTQY
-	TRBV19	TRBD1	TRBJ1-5	AGGQVSNQPQH
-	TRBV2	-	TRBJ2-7	ASSVRQGMIYEQY
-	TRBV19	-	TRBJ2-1	ASRKAGSNEQF
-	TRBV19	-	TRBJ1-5	ASSLTVSNQPQH
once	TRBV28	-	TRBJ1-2	ASSPPGTADGYT
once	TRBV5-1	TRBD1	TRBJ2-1	ASSGGTGAYNEQF
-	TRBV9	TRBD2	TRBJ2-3	ASSGAGNGQY
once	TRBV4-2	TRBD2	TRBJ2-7	ASSQDLAGIYEQY
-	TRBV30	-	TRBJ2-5	AWSSDAYQETQY
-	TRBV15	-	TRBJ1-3	ATSRDWGFTGNTIY
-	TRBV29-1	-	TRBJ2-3	SVGGGQTTDTQY
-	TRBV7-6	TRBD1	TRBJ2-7	ASSLEWQGAYEQY
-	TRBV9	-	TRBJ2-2	ASSPQLSNTGELF
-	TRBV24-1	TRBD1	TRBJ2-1	ATSLGTGRVNEQF
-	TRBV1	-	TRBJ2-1	TSSQPCTQGPVYNEQF
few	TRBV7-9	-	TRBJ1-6	ASSLAGTGLESPLH
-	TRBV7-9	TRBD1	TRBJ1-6	ASSWDRDSPLH
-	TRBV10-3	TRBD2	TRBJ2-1	AIGTSGTDYEQF
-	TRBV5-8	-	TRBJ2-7	ASSSSQLVREQY
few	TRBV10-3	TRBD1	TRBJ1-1	AISLTGGTEAF
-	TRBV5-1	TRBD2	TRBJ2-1	ASSLELAGGNEQF
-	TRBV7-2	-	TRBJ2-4	ASSPTDSGAKNIQY
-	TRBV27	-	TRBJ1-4	ASSPTTSATNEKLF
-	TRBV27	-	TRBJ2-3	ASIPGRGTDTQY
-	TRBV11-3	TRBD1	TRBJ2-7	ASSSQGGYEQY
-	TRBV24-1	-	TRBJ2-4	ATSDNGPLAKNIQY
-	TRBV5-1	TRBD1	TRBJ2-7	ASSLLQGADEQY
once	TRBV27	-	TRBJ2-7	ASSLSGQIYEQY
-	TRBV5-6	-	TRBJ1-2	ASSYRDTNFYGYT
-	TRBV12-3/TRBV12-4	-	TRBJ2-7	ASSLRNYEQY
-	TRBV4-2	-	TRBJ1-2	ASSQDAGAAGYT
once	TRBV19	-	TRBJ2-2	ASTHAQGGWSGELF
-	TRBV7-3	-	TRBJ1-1	ASVPGKREMNTEAF
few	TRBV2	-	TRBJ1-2	ASSETGRGYT
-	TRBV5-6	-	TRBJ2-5	ASSFRQTQETQY
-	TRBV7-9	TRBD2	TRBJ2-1	ASSLVSGSTNEQF
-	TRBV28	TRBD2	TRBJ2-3	ASSSLAGSSTDTQY
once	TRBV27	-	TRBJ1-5	ASSFGQAQPQH